This TCR beta chain was observed in a study of blood T cell repertoires in COVID-19. About the study: Specimens from acute and convalescent COVID-19 originated in the United States, Italy and Spain. T cells, B-cell-depleted T cells, or PBMCs provided the cDNA or gDNA that served as material.

Per the authors' pipeline: How many nucleated cells were present was estimated from reference gene primer amplification. The data were produced by immunoSEQ multiplex PCR, yet TCRdb's version contains in-frame clones alone and is incomplete. V and J calls and clone size come straight from that table; D and trimming were deduced from the DNA. The data show about 73,000 clones, about 83% seen once. The CDR3 loop spans 11 amino acids. V was trimmed by 3 bases and J by 3 bases, leaving 2 bases between them. The V gene's germline CDR1 is KGHSH and CDR2 LQKENI. The source material was peripheral blood. This clonotype was obtained from a man aged 45-60 years with active COVID-19. The chain has TRBV18 and TRBJ2-5; no definite D call. CDR3 sequence reads: CASSPEETQYF. Written as DNA, the CDR3 is TGTGCCAGCTCACCCGAAGAGACCCAGTACTTC.